This T cell receptor (beta chain) was sequenced for a study of T cells in Graves' hyperthyroidism and ophthalmopathy. If no ophthalmopathy progression occurred within 18 months, Graves' hyperthyroidism was stable. The patients, who ranged from 18 to 65 in age, presented with newly diagnosed hyperthyroidism lasting under 2 months. CDR1 and CDR2 (germline): MNHEY, SVGEGT. CDR3 size: 13 residues. Findings and limits, study-wide: Most expanded thyroid clonotypes above 0.001 recurred in blood. Separating ophthalmopathy from stable hyperthyroidism was achieved by a 13 V-J model.

Concerning this clonotype itself: Antigen: not known. An end of the junction does not agree with germline; a read error may underlie this.

It was RNA transcripts that yielded the amplified TCR beta CDR3 regions. The TCR CDR3 was amplified in a first-round RT-PCR using the HTBI primer set. TCRdb used MiXCR to reprocess the multiplex PCR reads, holding one entry per CDR3 protein. In the table there are approximately 560,000 distinct CDR3 sequences, approximately 44% of which are singletons. This clonotype was obtained from a woman between 18 and 30 years old with Graves' hyperthyroidism. The sequencing input was peripheral blood or thyroid tissue (not recorded which). This chain joins TRBV6-2 or TRBV6-3 and TRBJ1-1, with TRBD1 as a possible D gene (5 bases). CDR3 region: CASKDTMNTEASF. The CDR3 DNA sequence: TGTGCCAGCAAGGACACAATGAACACTGAAGCTTCCTTT.